This T cell receptor beta chain was captured by sequencing in a study of radiotherapy plus CTLA-4 blockade in lung cancer. Findings and limits, study-wide: After radiotherapy and ipilimumab, tumor-derived clones expanded in peripheral blood. Dynamics of early blood T cell clones, together with interferon-beta, were reportedly the best predictors of response.

Data came from immunoSEQ multiplex PCR; TCRdb stores just in-frame clones and leaves some out. The repertoire holds over 100,000 clones, with over 65% as singletons. This CDR3 has 18 amino acids. Germline V gene sequence: CDR1 KGHSH, CDR2 LQKENI. The ends were cut back, 3 bases at V and 0 bases at J, with 18 bases in the middle. This clone was picked up a small number of times. The target antigen is unknown. The sequence was obtained from a human donor with non-small cell lung cancer that progressed on radiotherapy plus ipilimumab. Some clones in this sample may be carry-over from other donors' samples. The material sequenced was peripheral blood, taken from a patient treated with radiotherapy plus ipilimumab. The chain is built from TRBV18 and TRBJ1-3; tentative D call: TRBD1 (6 bases). DNA of the CDR3: TGTGCCAGCTCACCGCAAGGGGGGCAGGCGTACTCTGGAAACACCATATATTTT. Protein sequence: CASSPQGGQAYSGNTIYF. Based on the CDR3 plus reference TRBV18 and TRBJ1-3, the full variable domain is NAGVMQNPRHLVRRRGQEARLRCSPMKGHSHVYWYRQLPEEGLKFMVYLQKENIIDESGMPKERFSAEFPKEGPSILRIQQVVRGDSAAYFCASSPQGGQAYSGNTIYFGEGSWLTVV.